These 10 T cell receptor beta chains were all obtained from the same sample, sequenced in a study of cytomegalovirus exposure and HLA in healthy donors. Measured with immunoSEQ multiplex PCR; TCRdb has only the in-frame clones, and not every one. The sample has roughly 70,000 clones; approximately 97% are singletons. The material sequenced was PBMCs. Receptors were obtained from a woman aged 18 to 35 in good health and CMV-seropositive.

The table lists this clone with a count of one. This CDR3 reads CASSSPGTSGRAFTDTQYF. Here the CDR3 DNA reads TGTGCCAGCAGTTCCCCGGGGACTAGCGGGAGGGCATTCACAGATACGCAGTATTTT. This chain joins TRBV27 and TRBJ2-3; TRBD2 agrees at 16 bases. The CDR3 spans 19 residues. Germline assignment: CDR1 MNHEY and CDR2 SMNVEV (reference sequence). V lost 4 bases and J lost 2; bases outside the gene matches: 9.

The CDR3 region has the DNA TGTGCCAGCAGCCAGATCCGGGACAGCTATGGCTACACCTTC. It codes for CASSQIRDSYGYTF. This sequence joins TRBV11-2 and TRBJ1-2, with 7 bases lining up with TRBD1. This CDR3 comprises 14 residues. Germline trimming cut 5 bases from V and 4 bases from J; bases unmatched to any gene: 7. The V gene's germline CDR1 is SGHAT and CDR2 FQNNGV.

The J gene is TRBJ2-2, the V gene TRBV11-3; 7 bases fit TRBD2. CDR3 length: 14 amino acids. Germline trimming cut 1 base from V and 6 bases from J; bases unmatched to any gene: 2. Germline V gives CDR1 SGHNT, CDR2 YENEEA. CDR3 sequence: CASSLVRGAGELFF. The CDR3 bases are TGTGCCAGCAGCTTAGTACGGGGGGCCGGGGAGCTGTTTTTT.

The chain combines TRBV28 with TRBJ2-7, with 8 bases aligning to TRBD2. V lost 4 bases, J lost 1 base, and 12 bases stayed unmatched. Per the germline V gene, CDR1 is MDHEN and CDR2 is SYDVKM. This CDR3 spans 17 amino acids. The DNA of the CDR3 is TGTGCCAGCAGTTCACCTGGGGTTAGCGGGACTTCCTACGAGCAGTACTTC. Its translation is CASSSPGVSGTSYEQYF.

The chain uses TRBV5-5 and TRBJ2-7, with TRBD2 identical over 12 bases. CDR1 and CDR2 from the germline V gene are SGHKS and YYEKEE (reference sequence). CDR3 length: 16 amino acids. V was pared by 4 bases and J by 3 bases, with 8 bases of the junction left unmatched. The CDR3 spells CASSPEVGLAGYEQYF. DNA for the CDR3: TGTGCCAGCAGCCCGGAGGTGGGACTAGCGGGCTACGAGCAGTACTTC.

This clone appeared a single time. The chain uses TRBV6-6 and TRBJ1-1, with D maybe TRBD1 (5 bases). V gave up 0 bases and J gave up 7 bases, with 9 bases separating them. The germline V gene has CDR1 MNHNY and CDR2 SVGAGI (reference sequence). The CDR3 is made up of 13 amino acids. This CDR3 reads CASSYSTQGEAFF. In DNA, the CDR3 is TGTGCCAGCAGTTACTCGACGCAGGGTGAAGCTTTCTTT.

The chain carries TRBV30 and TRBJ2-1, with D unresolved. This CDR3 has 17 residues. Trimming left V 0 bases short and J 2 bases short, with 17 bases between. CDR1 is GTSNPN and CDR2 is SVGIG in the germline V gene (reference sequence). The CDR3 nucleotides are TGTGCCTGGAGTGTAGACGAGCCGCTCGAGGCCTACAATGAGCAGTTCTTC. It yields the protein CAWSVDEPLEAYNEQFF. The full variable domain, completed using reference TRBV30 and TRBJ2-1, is SQTIHQWPATLVQPVGSPLSLECTVEGTSNPNLYWYRQAAGRGLQLLFYSVGIGQISSEVPQNLSASRPQDRQFILSSKKLLLSDSGFYLCAWSVDEPLEAYNEQFFGPGTRLTVL.

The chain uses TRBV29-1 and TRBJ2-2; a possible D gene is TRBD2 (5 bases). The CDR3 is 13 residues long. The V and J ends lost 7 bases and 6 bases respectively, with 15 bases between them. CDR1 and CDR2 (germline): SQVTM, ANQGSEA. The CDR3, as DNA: TGCAGCGGGGGAGCGACGCCAGCCGGGGAGCTGTTTTTT. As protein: CSGGATPAGELFF.

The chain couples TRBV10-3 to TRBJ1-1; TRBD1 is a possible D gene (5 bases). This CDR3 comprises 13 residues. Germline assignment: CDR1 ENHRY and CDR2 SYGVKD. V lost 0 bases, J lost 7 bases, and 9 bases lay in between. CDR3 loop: CAISESWTLEAFF. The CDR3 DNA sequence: TGTGCCATCAGTGAGTCGTGGACACTTGAAGCTTTCTTT.

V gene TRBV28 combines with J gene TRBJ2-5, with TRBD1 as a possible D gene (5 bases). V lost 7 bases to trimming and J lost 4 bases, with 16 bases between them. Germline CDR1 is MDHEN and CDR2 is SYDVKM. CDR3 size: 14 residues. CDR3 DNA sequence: TGTGCCAGCAACATTCAGGGTGGCAGAGAGACCCAGTACTTC. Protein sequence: CASNIQGGRETQYF.